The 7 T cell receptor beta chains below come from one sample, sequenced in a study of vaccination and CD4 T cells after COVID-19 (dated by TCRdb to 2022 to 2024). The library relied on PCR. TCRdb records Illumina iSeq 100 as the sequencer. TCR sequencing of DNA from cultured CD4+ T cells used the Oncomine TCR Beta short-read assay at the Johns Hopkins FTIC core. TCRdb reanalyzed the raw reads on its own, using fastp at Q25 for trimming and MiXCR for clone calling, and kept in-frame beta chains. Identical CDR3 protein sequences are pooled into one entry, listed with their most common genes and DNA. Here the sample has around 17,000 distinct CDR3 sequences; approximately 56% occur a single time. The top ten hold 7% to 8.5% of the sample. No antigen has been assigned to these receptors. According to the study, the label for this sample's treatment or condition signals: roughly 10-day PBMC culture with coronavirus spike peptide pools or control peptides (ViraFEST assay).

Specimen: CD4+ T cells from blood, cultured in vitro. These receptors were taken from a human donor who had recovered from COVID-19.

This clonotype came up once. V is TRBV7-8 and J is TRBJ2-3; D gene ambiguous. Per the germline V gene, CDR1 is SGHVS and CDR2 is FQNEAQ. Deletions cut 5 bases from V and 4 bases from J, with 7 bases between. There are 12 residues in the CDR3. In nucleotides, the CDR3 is TGTGCCAGCAGCGTAACGCCAGATACGCAGTATTTT. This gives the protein CASSVTPDTQYF.

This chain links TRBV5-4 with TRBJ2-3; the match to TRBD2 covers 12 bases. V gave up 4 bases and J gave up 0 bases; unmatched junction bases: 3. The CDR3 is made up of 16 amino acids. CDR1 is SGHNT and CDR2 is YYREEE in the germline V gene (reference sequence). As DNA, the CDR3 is TGTGCCAGCAGCGCTGGACTAGCGGGGAGCACAGATACGCAGTATTTT. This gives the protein CASSAGLAGSTDTQYF.

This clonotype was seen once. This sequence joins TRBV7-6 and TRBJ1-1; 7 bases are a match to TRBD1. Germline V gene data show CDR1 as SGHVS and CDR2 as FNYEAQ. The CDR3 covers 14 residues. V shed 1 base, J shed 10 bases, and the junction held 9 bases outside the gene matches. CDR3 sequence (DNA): TGTGCCAGCAGCTTAGGTGGGACAGACCTGAGAGCTTTCTTT. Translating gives CASSLGGTDLRAFF.

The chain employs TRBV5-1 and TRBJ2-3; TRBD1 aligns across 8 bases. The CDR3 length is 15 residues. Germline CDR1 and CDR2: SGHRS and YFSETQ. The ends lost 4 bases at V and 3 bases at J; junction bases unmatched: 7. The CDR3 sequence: CASSIDRGDTDTQYF. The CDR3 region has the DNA TGCGCCAGCAGCATTGACAGGGGTGATACAGATACGCAGTATTTT.

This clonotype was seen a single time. CDR3 residues: CASSQDIQDWGPYQPQHF. The DNA of the CDR3 is TGCGCCAGCAGCCAAGATATCCAGGACTGGGGACCCTATCAGCCCCAGCATTTT. The chain uses TRBV4-1 and TRBJ1-5, with D tentatively TRBD1 (5 bases). This CDR3 region has 18 residues. Looked up from germline, CDR1 is MGHRA and CDR2 is YSYEKL. The ends were cut back, 0 bases at V and 5 bases at J, with 20 bases in the middle.

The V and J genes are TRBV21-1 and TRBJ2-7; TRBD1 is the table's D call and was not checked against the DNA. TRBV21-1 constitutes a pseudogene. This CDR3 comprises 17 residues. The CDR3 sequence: CASSRGSPTGRSYEQYF. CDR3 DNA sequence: TGTGCCAGCAGCAGGGGCTCTCCGACAGGGCGAAGCTACGAGCAGTACTTC.

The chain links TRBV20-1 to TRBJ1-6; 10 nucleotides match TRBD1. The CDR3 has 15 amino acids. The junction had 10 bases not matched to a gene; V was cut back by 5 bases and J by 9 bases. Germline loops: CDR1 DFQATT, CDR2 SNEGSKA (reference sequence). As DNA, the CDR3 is TGCAGTGCTTGGGGCACCGGGACAGGGGTTTCACCCCTCCACTTT. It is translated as CSAWGTGTGVSPLHF.